This T cell receptor (beta chain) stems from a study of blood T cell repertoires in COVID-19. Study details: The analysed material was cDNA or gDNA that came from T cells, B-cell-depleted T cells, or PBMCs.

CDR3 length equals 15 residues. Between the trimmed V and J ends, which lost 4 bases and 2 bases, there was a span of 13 bases. CDR1 is MNHEY, CDR2 SVGAGI, per germline. This table comes from immunoSEQ multiplex PCR, and its TCRdb copy is limited to in-frame clones, with some not included. The sample includes 50,000 or so clones, roughly 90% of them seen just once. Sequences were obtained from peripheral blood. The V gene is TRBV6-5, the J gene TRBJ2-3; D possibly corresponds to TRBD1 (5 bases). The TCR sequence derives from a human donor in a cohort sampled during active COVID-19. CDR3: CASSSLTDNTDTQYF. As DNA, the CDR3 is TGTGCCAGCAGTTCTCTCACGGACAACACAGATACGCAGTATTTT.